The following is a T cell receptor (beta chain) sequence with its context. The sample originates from a study of blood T cell repertoires in COVID-19. About the research overall: Spain, Italy and the United States supplied samples that represented acute and convalescent COVID-19. The cDNA or gDNA used as material had been derived from T cells, B-cell-depleted T cells, or PBMCs.

Authors' data handling: By means of reference gene primer amplification, nucleated cell counts were estimated. Using immunoSEQ multiplex PCR, the repertoire was profiled, and TCRdb retains in-frame clones only, with some absent. V and J calls and clone size come straight from that table; D and trimming were deduced from the DNA. There are approximately 35,000 clones in the sample; approximately 85% occur only once, and under 8% lies in the top ten. CDR3 size: 15 residues. Germline assignment: CDR1 LNHDA and CDR2 SQIVND (reference sequence). With 7 bases removed from V and 3 bases from J, the gap between germline ends came to 13 bases.

This receptor was taken from a man in his fifties or sixties with active COVID-19. The chain has TRBV19 and TRBJ2-6; a weak D match, TRBD1 (6 bases). Material for sequencing was peripheral blood. CDR3 DNA: TGTGCCAGTAAGAGACAGGCTTATGGGGCCAACGTCCTGACTTTC. Encoded protein: CASKRQAYGANVLTF.